This TCR beta chain appears in the sequencing data of a study of identical twins. In TCRdb, the 5' RACE reads were re-called with MiXCR into one record per CDR3 protein. The table records 540,000 or so distinct CDR3 sequences, under 25% of them present only once. This clonotype was recorded only once. Germline is not matched at one junction end, which may reflect a read error. This CDR3 region has 16 residues. Germline loops: CDR1 KGHDR, CDR2 SFDVKD. The same data also contributed to another study, on yellow fever vaccine responses in identical twins.

The sequence was obtained from a woman aged 18-29 years in good health. The chain has TRBV24-1 and TRBJ2-7; D is possibly TRBD2 (7 bases). The material sequenced was CD4+ T cells sorted from blood. CDR3 amino acids: CATSALGGAPTYELYF. The CDR3 nucleotides read TGTGCCACCAGTGCCCTGGGGGGGGCACCGACCTACGAGCTGTACTTC.